These 25 T cell receptor beta chains came from one sample sequenced in a study of T cell changes during pregnancy in multiple sclerosis. Method: immunoSEQ multiplex PCR; TCRdb's copy keeps in-frame clones and lacks some. This table has approximately 100,000 clones, under 95% appearing once. Sequenced here: peripheral blood, sampled after pregnancy. These receptors originate from a female donor in good health, enrolled as a control in a pregnancy study.

The CDR3, as DNA: TGCAGCGTTGTAGTGCGACAACTTTACAAGCAGTACTTC. Its protein product is CSVVVRQLYKQYF. The chain uses TRBV29-1 and TRBJ2-7; D uncertain. Per the germline V gene, CDR1 is SQVTM and CDR2 is ANQGSEA. V lost 4 bases and J lost 8, with 18 bases in between. This CDR3 spans 13 amino acids.

The chain is built from TRBV5-1 and TRBJ2-7, with 11 bases matching TRBD2. CDR1 is SGHRS and CDR2 is YFSETQ in the germline V gene. The CDR3 runs 14 residues. The trim removed 2 bases at V and 6 bases at J, leaving 4 bases unmatched. CDR3 nucleotides: TGCGCCAGCAGCTTTCTAGCGGGAGGATCCGAGCAGTACTTC. This gives the protein CASSFLAGGSEQYF.

V is TRBV7-6 and J is TRBJ2-7, with TRBD1 identical over 8 bases. With V trimmed by 5 bases and J by 1 base, 7 bases remained unmatched. CDR3 length: 15 residues. CDR1 is SGHVS, CDR2 FNYEAQ, per germline. CDR3 loop: CASSPGQGRSYEQYF. In nucleotides, the CDR3 is TGTGCCAGCAGCCCCGGACAGGGTAGATCCTACGAGCAGTACTTC.

CDR3 coding DNA: TGTGCCAGCAGCGGTTTGACACAGACCTACGAGCAGTACTTC. Translated, it gives CASSGLTQTYEQYF. V is TRBV6-5 and J is TRBJ2-7; D gene ambiguous. The V end lost 6 bases, the J end lost 2 bases, and 14 bases lay between the germline ends. The CDR3 spans 14 residues. CDR1 MNHEY and CDR2 SVGAGI come from the germline V gene.

The rearrangement uses TRBV5-4 and TRBJ2-3; perhaps TRBD2 as D (6 bases). V was pared by 1 base and J by 4 bases, with 13 bases between. The CDR3 contains 15 residues. Germline CDR1 reads SGHNT; CDR2 reads YYREEE (reference sequence). The CDR3 DNA reads TGTGCCAGCAGCTTGACTAGTTGGGGGGCAGATACGCAGTATTTT. It specifies CASSLTSWGADTQYF.

The chain has TRBV5-5 and TRBJ1-2; D not certain. Germline V CDR1 and CDR2: SGHKS, YYEKEE (reference sequence). Trimming left V 5 bases short and J 5 bases short, with 13 bases between. The CDR3 is 13 amino acids. This CDR3 is CASSPVQVYGYTF. CDR3 nucleotide sequence: TGTGCCAGCAGTCCGGTCCAGGTGTATGGCTACACCTTC.

The rearrangement joins TRBV4-1 to TRBJ2-5, with 9 bases aligning to TRBD2. With V trimmed by 0 bases and J by 2 bases, 7 bases remained unmatched. There are 17 residues in the CDR3. Per the germline V gene, CDR1 is MGHRA and CDR2 is YSYEKL. The CDR3 loop reads CASSQEAAGGYQETQYF. Here the CDR3 DNA reads TGCGCCAGCAGCCAAGAGGCAGCGGGGGGATATCAAGAGACCCAGTACTTC.

This chain joins TRBV9 and TRBJ1-1, with D uncertain. Per germline, CDR1 SGDLS and CDR2 YYNGEE. This CDR3 spans 13 amino acids. V lost 4 bases, J lost 4 bases, and 11 bases lay in between. CDR3 nucleotides: TGTGCCAGCAGCTCAACGGGTGGCACTGAAGCTTTCTTT. Protein sequence: CASSSTGGTEAFF. The entire variable domain, with the rest obtained from reference TRBV9 and TRBJ1-1, is as follows: DSGVTQTPKHLITATGQRVTLRCSPRSGDLSVYWYQQSLDQGLQFLIQYYNGEERAKGNILERFSAQQFPDLHSELNLSSLELGDSALYFCASSSTGGTEAFFGQGTRLTVV.

The CDR3, as DNA: TGCGCCAGAGAAACAAGCGGGGGACTAGCGGGGGAACACTACGAGCAGTACTTC. It yields the protein CARETSGGLAGEHYEQYF. The V gene is TRBV5-1, the J gene TRBJ2-7, with 14 bases identical to TRBD2. CDR1 SGHRS and CDR2 YFSETQ come from the germline V gene. V gave up 8 bases and J gave up 3 bases; unmatched junction bases: 16. This CDR3 spans 18 amino acids.

The sample holds a few counts of this clone. The rearrangement joins TRBV30 to TRBJ1-1; D call uncertain. The CDR3 length is 16 residues. CDR1 and CDR2 from the germline V gene are GTSNPN and SVGIG (reference sequence). V gave up 0 bases and J gave up 2 bases, with 16 bases separating them. The CDR3 sequence: CAWSVPAGWGNTEAFF. CDR3 DNA sequence: TGTGCCTGGAGTGTTCCAGCGGGGTGGGGTAACACTGAAGCTTTCTTT. Filled out from reference TRBV30 and TRBJ1-1, the complete variable domain reads SQTIHQWPATLVQPVGSPLSLECTVEGTSNPNLYWYRQAAGRGLQLLFYSVGIGQISSEVPQNLSASRPQDRQFILSSKKLLLSDSGFYLCAWSVPAGWGNTEAFFGQGTRLTVV.

CDR3 sequence (DNA): TGTGCCAGCAGCGACGACAGGGATGAGCAGTTCTTC. This translates into CASSDDRDEQFF. This rearrangement joins TRBV9 to TRBJ2-1, with 7 bases that match TRBD1. The CDR3 covers 12 residues. Germline lookup yields CDR1 SGDLS and CDR2 YYNGEE. V lost 3 bases, J lost 8 bases, and 2 bases stayed unmatched.

This chain uses TRBV6-5 with TRBJ1-5; the D is unclear. CDR1 is MNHEY, CDR2 SVGAGI, per germline. This CDR3 is built from 14 residues. Trimming took 10 bases from V and 4 from J, leaving 17 bases between them. CDR3 DNA sequence: TGTGCCACCGCTGCTGGGAGGTCTAATCAGCCCCAGCATTTT. Residues: CATAAGRSNQPQHF.

This sequence joins TRBV18 and TRBJ2-4; 7 bases align to TRBD1. Trimming removed 6 bases from V and 3 bases from J; junction bases left unmatched: 14. The CDR3 consists of 17 residues. Germline V gene data show CDR1 as KGHSH and CDR2 as LQKENI. The CDR3 bases are TGTGCCAGCTCGCTTACCCGACAGGGACAAGACAAAAACATTCAGTACTTC. As protein: CASSLTRQGQDKNIQYF.

The chain carries TRBV4-2 and TRBJ1-2; 7 bases agree with TRBD1. CDR3 length: 16 residues. V dropped 4 bases and J dropped 4; count of bases not matched to a gene: 12. CDR1 LGHNA and CDR2 YNFKEQ come from the germline V gene. The CDR3 nucleotides are TGTGCCAGCAGCCGCCCAGGGACAGCGAATGTCTATGGCTACACCTTC. Protein sequence: CASSRPGTANVYGYTF.

This clone was seen once. The gene calls are TRBV28 and TRBJ2-2; the D is unclear. The CDR3 loop spans 16 amino acids. V shed 7 bases and J shed 3 bases, with 18 bases lying between them. CDR1 and CDR2 (germline): MDHEN, SYDVKM. CDR3 nucleotides: TGTGCCAGCACCCCCGCGGAACGACTCCACACCGGGGAGCTGTTTTTT. Amino acids: CASTPAERLHTGELFF.

V and J are TRBV5-4 and TRBJ2-7, with a possible D match to TRBD2 (5 bases). V gave up 5 bases and J gave up 5 bases, with 14 bases separating them. CDR1 is SGHNT and CDR2 is YYREEE in the germline V gene (reference sequence). CDR3 length equals 13 residues. The CDR3 DNA sequence: TGTGCCAGCAGGCGTGTCGGGGTTAACGAGCAGTACTTC. Its translation is CASRRVGVNEQYF.

V is TRBV7-6 and J is TRBJ2-2; TRBD1 matches at 11 bases. This CDR3 spans 22 amino acids. From germline, CDR1 is SGHVS and CDR2 FNYEAQ. The V segment lost 1 base and the J segment 0 bases; nucleotides outside the gene matches: 16. Written as DNA, the CDR3 is TGTGCCAGCAGCTTAGTAATGCCTGGACAGGGGGCTAACCTCGCGAACACCGGGGAGCTGTTTTTT. Amino acids: CASSLVMPGQGANLANTGELFF.

The chain recombines TRBV6-1 with TRBJ1-5; D unclear. The V and J ends lost 2 bases and 3 bases respectively, with 8 bases between them. Germline-derived CDR1 and CDR2 are MNHNS and SASEGT. The CDR3 is made up of 14 amino acids. CDR3 protein: CASSERLYNQPQHF. CDR3 DNA sequence: TGTGCCAGCAGTGAACGACTGTACAATCAGCCCCAGCATTTT.

This clone appeared once. The J gene is TRBJ2-3, the V gene TRBV28; the D gene is possibly TRBD1 (5 bases). Looked up from germline, CDR1 is MDHEN and CDR2 is SYDVKM. The CDR3 loop spans 16 amino acids. The V gene lost 2 bases and the J gene lost 3 bases, with 15 bases spanning the gap. CDR3 loop: CASSLGGARVTDTQYF. CDR3 in DNA: TGTGCCAGCAGTTTAGGTGGGGCCCGGGTGACAGATACGCAGTATTTT.

The chain recombines TRBV9 with TRBJ2-7; TRBD2 matches 10 bases. J was trimmed by 3 bases and V by 4 bases; bases with no gene match: 4. CDR3 length: 14 residues. Germline CDR1 reads SGDLS; CDR2 reads YYNGEE. The CDR3 loop reads CASSPWTSGYEQYF. The CDR3 region has the DNA TGTGCCAGCAGCCCCTGGACTAGCGGCTACGAGCAGTACTTC.

This chain connects TRBV27 to TRBJ2-3; D perhaps matches TRBD2 (5 bases). Germline V CDR1 and CDR2: MNHEY, SMNVEV (reference sequence). CDR3 length equals 14 residues. V lost 1 base, J lost 0 bases, and 5 bases lay in between. CDR3 in amino acids: CASSLWTSTDTQYF. For the CDR3, the DNA is TGTGCCAGCAGTTTATGGACTAGCACAGATACGCAGTATTTT.

J is TRBJ2-1 and V is TRBV19, with 15 bases that match TRBD2. V dropped 3 bases and J dropped 1; count of bases not matched to a gene: 7. Germline values: CDR1 LNHDA, CDR2 SQIVND (reference sequence). The CDR3 runs 19 residues. Here the CDR3 reads CASSMRGLAGGRSYNEQFF. The CDR3 DNA follows: TGTGCCAGTAGTATGAGGGGACTAGCGGGAGGTAGATCCTACAATGAGCAGTTCTTC.

This clone showed up just a few times. This sequence joins TRBV7-6 and TRBJ2-1; TRBD2 aligns across 10 bases. The germline V gene encodes CDR1 SGHVS and CDR2 FNYEAQ. This CDR3 region has 15 residues. J gave up 8 bases and V 7 bases, and 11 bases lay outside the gene matches. This CDR3 is CASTKAGGRFDEQFF. For the CDR3, the DNA is TGTGCCAGCACCAAAGCGGGAGGGAGGTTTGATGAGCAGTTCTTC.

The table lists this clone with a few counts. The chain combines TRBV4-1 with TRBJ2-4; D is perhaps TRBD2 (5 bases). The CDR3 has 15 residues. Germline V CDR1 and CDR2: MGHRA, YSYEKL. With 2 bases removed from V and 8 bases from J, the gap between germline ends came to 16 bases. The CDR3 region is CASSQTTVPRDIQYF. The CDR3 DNA is TGCGCCAGCAGCCAAACAACGGTACCGAGGGACATTCAGTACTTC.

The V gene is TRBV7-6, the J gene TRBJ2-7; D might be TRBD1 (6 bases). V was cut by 3 bases and J by 4 bases, with 10 bases left in between. Germline assignment: CDR1 SGHVS and CDR2 FNYEAQ. This CDR3 contains 13 residues. In DNA, the CDR3 is TGTGCCAGCAGCTTCGGGACACCTTACGAGCAGTACTTC. Translation gives CASSFGTPYEQYF.